This TCR beta chain is from a study of cytomegalovirus exposure and HLA in healthy donors. Overall study context: The approximately 110 validation repertoires, a later analysis reported, used the same platform as the roughly 710 first-cohort repertoires. The study's findings and limits: Overall, around 160 TCR beta chains were annotated as cytomegalovirus-associated.

The approximately 120-subject validation cohort, separate from the roughly 700-subject first cohort, included the donors. This clone was recorded only once. Its antigen remains unknown. Clones were read by immunoSEQ multiplex PCR, and TCRdb kept only the in-frame ones, dropping some. The sample holds about 150,000 clones; approximately 94% are singletons and the top ten take less than 2%. Germline CDR1 is MNHEY and CDR2 is SVGAGI. The CDR3 totals 14 residues. V lost 5 bases, J lost 2 bases, and 2 bases stayed unmatched. The sample was PBMCs. This sequence was found in a man aged 18 to 29 in good health and CMV-seropositive. The genes are TRBV6-5 and TRBJ1-1; TRBD1 matches at 10 bases. The CDR3 DNA is TGTGCCAGCAGTGGGGACAGGGGTAACACTGAAGCTTTCTTT. Protein: CASSGDRGNTEAFF.